This is a list of T cell receptor beta chains from one sample in a study of regulatory T cells in long-lasting Graves disease. TCRdb reprocessed the multiplex PCR reads with MiXCR, giving one entry per CDR3 protein. The table includes some 440,000 distinct CDR3 sequences, 20% detected once. The sample in question was peripheral blood mononuclear cells (PBMCs), obtained when the disease was refractory, from a patient treated with antithyroid drugs. These receptors were collected from a female donor with Graves disease. CDR3s include the opening cysteine and the closing phenylalanine or tryptophan. Fields, in order: CDR3 protein, V gene, J gene.

CASSVGGPTGELFF	TRBV9	TRBJ2-2
CAWSYNKNTEAFF	TRBV30	TRBJ1-1
CSAREQGRNYYEQYF	TRBV20-1	TRBJ2-7
CASSKTSGNRFSYEQYF	TRBV7-9	TRBJ2-7
CASLGTVDTEAFF	TRBV6-1	TRBJ1-1
CASGAVARGGDQPQHF	TRBV19	TRBJ1-5
CASSPIDGVYGYTF	TRBV18	TRBJ1-2
CSARSGRATYNEQFF	TRBV20-1	TRBJ2-1
CASSEARGYSNQPQHF	TRBV2	TRBJ1-5
CASSAERGETQYF	TRBV3-1	TRBJ2-5
CSGQLGFTGELFF	TRBV29-1	TRBJ2-2
CSARTVGASPLHF	TRBV20-1	TRBJ1-6
CASSLTGTGLHEQYF	TRBV28	TRBJ2-7
CASTGQGISPLHF	TRBV28	TRBJ1-6
CAISDSGLYSNQPQHF	TRBV10-3	TRBJ1-5
CASSFLLAGRTGELFF	TRBV6-1	TRBJ2-2
CASSLAGGRGYTF	TRBV13	TRBJ1-2
CASNPGTGNTGELFF	TRBV6-1	TRBJ2-2
CALGSRWEQYF	TRBV30	TRBJ2-7
CASSSTPGTGNTEAFF	TRBV5-1	TRBJ1-1
CASRFDGSSGANVLTF	TRBV2	TRBJ2-6
CASSLLGTHNSYEQYF	TRBV27	TRBJ2-7
CASSRWTSPEQYF	TRBV5-5	TRBJ2-7
CASSFTPGQGLHTEAFF	TRBV6-2/TRBV6-3	TRBJ1-1
CASSAGTGTYGYTF	TRBV7-9	TRBJ1-2
CASSLPPVNTEAFF	TRBV13	TRBJ1-1
CASKAPRDTFYEQYF	TRBV6-2/TRBV6-3	TRBJ2-7
CSARFGLASSPYEQYF	TRBV20-1	TRBJ2-7
CASSLQTEDTQYF	TRBV12-3/TRBV12-4	TRBJ2-3
CSVASSGANVLTF	TRBV29-1	TRBJ2-6
CASSLIGTDTQYF	TRBV7-3	TRBJ2-3
CASRAGGVGTGELFF	TRBV5-8	TRBJ2-2
CASSLKASDHEQYF	TRBV5-1	TRBJ2-7
CASSSTGKETQYF	TRBV11-2	TRBJ2-5
CASRHKRDSYEQYF	TRBV19	TRBJ2-7
CASSLAVSTSGSPKRYNEQFF	TRBV7-9	NA